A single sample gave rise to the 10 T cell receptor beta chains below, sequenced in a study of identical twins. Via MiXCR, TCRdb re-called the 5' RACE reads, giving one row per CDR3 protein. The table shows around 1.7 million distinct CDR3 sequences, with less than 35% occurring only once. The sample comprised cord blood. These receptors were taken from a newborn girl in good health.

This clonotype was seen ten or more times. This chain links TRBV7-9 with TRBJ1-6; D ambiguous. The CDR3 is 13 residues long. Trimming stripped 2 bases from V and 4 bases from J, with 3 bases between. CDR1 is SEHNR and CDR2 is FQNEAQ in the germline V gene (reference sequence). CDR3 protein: CASSLQYNSPLHF. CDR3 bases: TGTGCCAGCAGCTTACAGTATAATTCACCCCTCCACTTT. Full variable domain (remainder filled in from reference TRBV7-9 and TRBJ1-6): DTGVSQNPRHKITKRGQNVTFRCDPISEHNRLYWYRQTLGQGPEFLTYFQNEAQLEKSRLLSDRFSAERPKGSFSTLEIQRTEQGDSAMYLCASSLQYNSPLHFGNGTRLTVT.

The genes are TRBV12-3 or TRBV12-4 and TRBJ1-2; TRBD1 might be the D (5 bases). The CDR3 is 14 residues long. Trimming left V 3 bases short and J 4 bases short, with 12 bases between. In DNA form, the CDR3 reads TGTGCCAGCAGTTTCTACGACGGGGGCTATGGCTACACCTTC. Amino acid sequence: CASSFYDGGYGYTF.

In nucleotides, the CDR3 is TGTGCCAGCAGTGGGAGAGGGGTCGATACGCAGTATTTT. It specifies CASSGRGVDTQYF. V gene TRBV2 combines with J gene TRBJ2-3, with D possibly being TRBD1 or TRBD2 (5 bases each). CDR1 and CDR2 (germline): SNHLY, FYNNEI. Trimming removed 4 bases from V and 6 bases from J, with 11 bases in between. This CDR3 has 13 amino acids.

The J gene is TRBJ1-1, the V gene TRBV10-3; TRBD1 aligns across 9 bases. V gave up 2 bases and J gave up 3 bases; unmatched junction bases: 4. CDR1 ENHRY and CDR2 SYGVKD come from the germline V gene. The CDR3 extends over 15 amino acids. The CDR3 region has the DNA TGTGCCATCAGTGAGGGGACAGGGTGGGACACTGAAGCTTTCTTT. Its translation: CAISEGTGWDTEAFF.

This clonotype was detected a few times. The CDR3 DNA reads TGTGCCAGCAGGATCACAGGGGTGTTTGGAAAACTGTTTTTT. Its translation is CASRITGVFGKLFF. J is TRBJ1-4 and V is TRBV12-3 or TRBV12-4; 7 bases align to TRBD1. The CDR3 contains 14 residues. The J segment lost 10 bases and the V segment lost 6 bases, leaving 11 bases of the junction unmatched.

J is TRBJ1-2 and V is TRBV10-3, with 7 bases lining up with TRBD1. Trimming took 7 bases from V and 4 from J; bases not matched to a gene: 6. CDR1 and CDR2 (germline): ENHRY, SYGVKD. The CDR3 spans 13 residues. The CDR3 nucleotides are TGTGCCATCACTGCCCGGACAGGCTATGGCTACACCTTC. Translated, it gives CAITARTGYGYTF.

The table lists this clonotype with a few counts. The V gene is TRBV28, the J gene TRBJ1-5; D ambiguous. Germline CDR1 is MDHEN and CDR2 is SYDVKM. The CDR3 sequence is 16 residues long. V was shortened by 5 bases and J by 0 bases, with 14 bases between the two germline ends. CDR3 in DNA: TGTGCCAGCAGTCTCTATCCCGGTCTTAGCAATCAGCCCCAGCATTTT. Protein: CASSLYPGLSNQPQHF.

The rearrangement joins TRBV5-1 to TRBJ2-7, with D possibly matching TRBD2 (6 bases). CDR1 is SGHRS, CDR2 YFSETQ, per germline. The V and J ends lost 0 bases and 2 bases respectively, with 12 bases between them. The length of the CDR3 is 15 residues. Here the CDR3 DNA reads TGCGCCAGCAGCTTGGACGGGAGCCCTACCTACGAGCAGTACTTC. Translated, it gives CASSLDGSPTYEQYF. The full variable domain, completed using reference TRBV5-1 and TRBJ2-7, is KAGVTQTPRYLIKTRGQQVTLSCSPISGHRSVSWYQQTPGQGLQFLFEYFSETQRNKGNFPGRFSGRQFSNSRSEMNVSTLELGDSALYLCASSLDGSPTYEQYFGPGTRLTVT.

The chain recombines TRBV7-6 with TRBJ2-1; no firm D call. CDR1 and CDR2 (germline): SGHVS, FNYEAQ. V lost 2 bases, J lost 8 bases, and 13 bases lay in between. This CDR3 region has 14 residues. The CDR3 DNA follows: TGTGCCAGCAGCTTAAGGGTTGGCACCGATGAGCAGTTCTTC. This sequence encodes CASSLRVGTDEQFF.

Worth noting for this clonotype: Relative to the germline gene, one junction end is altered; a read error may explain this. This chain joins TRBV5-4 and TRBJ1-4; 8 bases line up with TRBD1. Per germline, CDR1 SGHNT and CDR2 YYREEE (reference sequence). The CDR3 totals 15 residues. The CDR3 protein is CASSPSGQVGEKLFF. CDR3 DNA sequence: TGTGCCAGCAGTCCCTCGGGACAGGTCGGTGAAAAGCTGTTTTTT.